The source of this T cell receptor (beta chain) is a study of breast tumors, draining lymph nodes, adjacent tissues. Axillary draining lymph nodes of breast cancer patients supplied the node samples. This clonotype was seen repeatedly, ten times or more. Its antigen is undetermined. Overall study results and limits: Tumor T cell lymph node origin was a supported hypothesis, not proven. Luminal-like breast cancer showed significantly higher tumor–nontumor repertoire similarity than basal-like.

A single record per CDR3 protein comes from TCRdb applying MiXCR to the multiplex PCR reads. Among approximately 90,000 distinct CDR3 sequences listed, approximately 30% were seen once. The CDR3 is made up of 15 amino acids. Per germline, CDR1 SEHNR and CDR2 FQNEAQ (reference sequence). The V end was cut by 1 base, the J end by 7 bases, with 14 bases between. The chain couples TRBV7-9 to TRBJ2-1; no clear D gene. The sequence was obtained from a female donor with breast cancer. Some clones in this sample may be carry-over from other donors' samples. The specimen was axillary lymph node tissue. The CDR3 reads CASSLDLGFANEQFF. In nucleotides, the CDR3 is TGTGCCAGCAGCTTAGATCTCGGGTTCGCAAATGAGCAGTTCTTC.